Detailed here is one T cell receptor (beta chain). Its antigen is as yet unknown. Germline V gives CDR1 LNHDA, CDR2 SQIVND (reference sequence). The CDR3 consists of 16 residues. The V gene lost 6 bases and the J gene lost 6 bases, with 22 bases spanning the gap. Individuals having autoimmune disease history or systemic immunosuppression were not enrolled. Samples were taken at baseline and on day 1 of cycles 4 and 7. The data derive from a study of OX40 agonist ivuxolimab in advanced cancers. Study-level results: CD8+ T cells averaged more expanded clones than CD4+. Dosing at 0.1 to 3.0 mg/kg was accompanied by clonal expansion of CD4+ and CD8+ blood T cells by week 6.

Assay: immunoSEQ multiplex PCR; the TCRdb copy retains only in-frame clones and omits some. The data contain 45,000 to 60,000 clones, roughly nine tenths of them singletons. The source of this sequence is an adult with an advanced solid tumor such as melanoma, head and neck, liver or kidney cancer. The source material was CD4+ or CD8+ T cells sorted from blood, sampled in a trial of the OX40 agonist ivuxolimab. The gene calls are TRBV19 and TRBJ2-3; TRBD2 is a possible D gene (7 bases). Here the CDR3 reads CASREWGGQQADTQYF. CDR3 nucleotides: TGTGCCAGTAGGGAATGGGGGGGCCAGCAGGCGGATACGCAGTATTTT. The complete variable domain, with remaining parts taken from reference TRBV19 and TRBJ2-3, reads DGGITQSPKYLFRKEGQNVTLSCEQNLNHDAMYWYRQDPGQGLRLIYYSQIVNDFQKGDIAEGYSVSREKKESFPLTVTSAQKNPTAFYLCASREWGGQQADTQYFGPGTRLTVL.